This TCR beta chain stems from a study of blood T cell repertoires in COVID-19. At the level of the study: PBMCs, B-cell-depleted T cells, or T cells provided the cDNA or gDNA that made up the material.

Germline V CDR1 and CDR2: MNHEY, SVGEGT. CDR3 length equals 17 residues. V lost 0 bases, J lost 5 bases, and 10 bases stayed unmatched. The authors' processing: Quantification of nucleated cells was approximated via reference gene primer amplification. This table comes from immunoSEQ multiplex PCR, and its TCRdb copy is limited to in-frame clones, with some not included. That table furnishes V, J and clone size, whereas the DNA furnished D and trimming. The repertoire holds some 200,000 clones, with less than 95% as singletons. Seattle researchers signed up patients amid active infection and tracked them longitudinally.

Sequencing used peripheral blood. The receptor was derived from a man younger than 40 with COVID-19, enrolled during active disease. The chain recombines TRBV6-2 or TRBV6-3 with TRBJ2-7, with 10 bases aligning to TRBD2. CDR3 DNA sequence: TGTGCCAGCAGTTACTCACCAGCGGGGGGGCGGGAGGACGAGCAGTACTTC. Amino acid sequence: CASSYSPAGGREDEQYF.